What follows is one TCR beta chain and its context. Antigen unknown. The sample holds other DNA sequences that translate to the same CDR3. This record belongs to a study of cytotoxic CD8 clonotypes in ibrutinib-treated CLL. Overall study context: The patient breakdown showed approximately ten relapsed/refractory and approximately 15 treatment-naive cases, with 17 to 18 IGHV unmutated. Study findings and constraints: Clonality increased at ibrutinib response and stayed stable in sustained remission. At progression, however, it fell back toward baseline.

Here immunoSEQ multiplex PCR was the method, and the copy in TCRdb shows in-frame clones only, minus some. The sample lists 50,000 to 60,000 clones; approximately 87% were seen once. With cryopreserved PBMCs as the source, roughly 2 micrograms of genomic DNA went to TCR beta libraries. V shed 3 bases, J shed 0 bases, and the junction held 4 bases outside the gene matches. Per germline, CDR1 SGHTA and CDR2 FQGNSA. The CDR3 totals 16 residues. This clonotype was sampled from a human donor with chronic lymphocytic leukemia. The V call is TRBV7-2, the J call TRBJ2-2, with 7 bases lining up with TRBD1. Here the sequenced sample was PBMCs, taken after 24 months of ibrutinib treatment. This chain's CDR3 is CASSFGQGANTGELFF. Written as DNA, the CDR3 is TGTGCCAGCAGCTTCGGGCAGGGGGCGAACACCGGGGAGCTGTTTTTT. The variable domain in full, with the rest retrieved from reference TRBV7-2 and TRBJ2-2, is GAGVSQSPSNKVTEKGKDVELRCDPISGHTALYWYRQSLGQGLEFLIYFQGNSAPDKSGLPSDRFSAERTGGSVSTLTIQRTQQEDSAVYLCASSFGQGANTGELFFGEGSRLTVL.